The present TCR beta chain was sequenced within a study of T cells in Graves' hyperthyroidism and ophthalmopathy. Amplified regions were TCR beta CDR3 sequences from RNA transcripts. TCR CDR3 regions were first amplified by RT-PCR with HTBI primers. TCRdb re-called the multiplex PCR reads through MiXCR, storing one row per CDR3 protein. The sample yields about 770,000 distinct CDR3 sequences, roughly a sixth seen once. The sample holds a few counts of this clonotype. From germline, CDR1 is SGHTS and CDR2 YDEGEE. CDR3 length: 14 residues. V shed 4 bases and J 5 bases; nucleotides not matched to a gene: 8.

This TCR was recovered from a woman aged 50 to 60 with Graves' hyperthyroidism that later progressed to Graves' ophthalmopathy. The chain combines TRBV5-8 with TRBJ1-1; 7 nucleotides align to TRBD1. Specimen: blood. In DNA, the CDR3 is TGTGCCAGCAGCGGAACGCAGGGGGTGACTGAAGCTTTCTTT. This gives the protein CASSGTQGVTEAFF.